What follows is one T cell receptor beta chain and its context. TCRdb's copy holds only in-frame clones and misses some; the assay was immunoSEQ multiplex PCR. Counted here are about 48,000 clones, over 80% occurring once; the ten biggest clones make up under 15%. The data stem from a study of OX40 agonist ivuxolimab in advanced cancers. V lost 5 bases and J 0 bases, leaving 16 bases between the germline ends. The germline CDR1 and CDR2 sequences are SEHNR and FQNEAQ (reference sequence). The CDR3 is 17 residues long. The J gene is TRBJ1-4, the V gene TRBV7-9; D gene uncertain. Here the sequenced sample was CD4+ or CD8+ T cells sorted from blood, taken in a trial of the OX40 agonist ivuxolimab. This sequence was found in an adult with an advanced solid tumor such as melanoma, head and neck, liver or kidney cancer. CDR3: CASSRSAGAATNEKLFF. CDR3 sequence (DNA): TGTGCCAGCAGCCGAAGTGCAGGAGCCGCAACTAATGAAAAACTGTTTTTT.